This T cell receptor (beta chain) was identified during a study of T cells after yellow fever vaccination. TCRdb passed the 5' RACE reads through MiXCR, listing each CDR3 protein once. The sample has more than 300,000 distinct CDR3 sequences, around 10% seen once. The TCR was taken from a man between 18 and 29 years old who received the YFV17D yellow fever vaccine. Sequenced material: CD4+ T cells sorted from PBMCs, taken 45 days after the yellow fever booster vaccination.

The CDR3 DNA sequence: TGTGCCAGCAGCAAAGCGCTCGGGACAGGGGGCGACACCTATAATTCACCCCTCCACTTT. The encoded protein is CASSKALGTGGDTYNSPLHF. This chain uses TRBV21-1 with TRBJ1-6; TRBD1 is the table's D call, not checked against the DNA. TRBV21-1 is given as a pseudogene. The CDR3 runs to 20 residues.